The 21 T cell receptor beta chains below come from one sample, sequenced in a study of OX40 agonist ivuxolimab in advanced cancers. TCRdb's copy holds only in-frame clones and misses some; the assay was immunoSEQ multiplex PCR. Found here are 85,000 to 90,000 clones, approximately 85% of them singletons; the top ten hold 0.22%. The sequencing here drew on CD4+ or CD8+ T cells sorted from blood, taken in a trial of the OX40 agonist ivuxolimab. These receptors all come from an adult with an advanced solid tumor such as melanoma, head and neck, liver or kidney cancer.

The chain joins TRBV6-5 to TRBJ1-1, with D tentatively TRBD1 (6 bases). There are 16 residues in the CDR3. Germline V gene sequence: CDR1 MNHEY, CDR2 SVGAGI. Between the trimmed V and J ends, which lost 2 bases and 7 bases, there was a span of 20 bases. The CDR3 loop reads CASSYVAGRGDDEAFF. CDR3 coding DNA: TGTGCCAGCAGTTACGTGGCAGGGAGGGGGGATGATGAAGCTTTCTTT.

CDR3 sequence (DNA): TGTGCCAGCAGCTTGTTTATATTGGGTACCGGGGAGCTGTTTTTT. Translation: CASSLFILGTGELFF. V usage is TRBV5-6 and J usage is TRBJ2-2; unclear D gene. V was trimmed by 1 base and J by 5 bases, leaving 12 bases between them. This CDR3 region has 15 residues. Germline V CDR1 and CDR2: SGHDT, YYEEEE.

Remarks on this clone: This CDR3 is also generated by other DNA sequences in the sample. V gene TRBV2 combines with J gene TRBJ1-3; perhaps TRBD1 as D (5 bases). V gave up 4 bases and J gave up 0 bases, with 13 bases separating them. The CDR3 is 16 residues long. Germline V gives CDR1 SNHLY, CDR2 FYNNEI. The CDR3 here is CASSVEGLSSGNTIYF. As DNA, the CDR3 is TGTGCCAGCAGTGTGGAGGGGCTAAGCTCTGGAAACACCATATATTTT.

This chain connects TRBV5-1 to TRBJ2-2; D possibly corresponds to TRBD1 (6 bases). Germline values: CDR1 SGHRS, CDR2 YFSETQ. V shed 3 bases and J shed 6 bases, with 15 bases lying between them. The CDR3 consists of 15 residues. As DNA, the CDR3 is TGCGCCAGCAGCTCTCCAGGGGTCCGGGCCGGGGAGCTGTTTTTT. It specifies CASSSPGVRAGELFF.

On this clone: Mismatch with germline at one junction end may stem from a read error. CDR3 sequence: CASIRGQGAFGPCF. The CDR3, as DNA: TGTGCCAGTATAAGGGGACAGGGGGCGTTCGGGCCCTGTTTT. The chain carries TRBV19 and TRBJ1-1; 12 nucleotides agree with TRBD1. Germline V gene sequence: CDR1 LNHDA, CDR2 SQIVND (reference sequence). The CDR3 covers 14 residues.

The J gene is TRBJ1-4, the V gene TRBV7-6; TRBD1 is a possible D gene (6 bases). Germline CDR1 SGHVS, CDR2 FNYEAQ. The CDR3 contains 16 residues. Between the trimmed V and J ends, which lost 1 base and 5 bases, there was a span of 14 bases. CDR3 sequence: CASSLESRGRNEKLFF. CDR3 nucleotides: TGTGCCAGCAGCTTAGAATCCCGGGGGCGAAATGAAAAACTGTTTTTT.

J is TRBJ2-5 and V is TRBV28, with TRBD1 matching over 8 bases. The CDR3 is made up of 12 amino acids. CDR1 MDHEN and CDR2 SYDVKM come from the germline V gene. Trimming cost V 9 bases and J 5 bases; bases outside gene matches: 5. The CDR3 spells CASTTGEETQYF. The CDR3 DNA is TGTGCCAGTACGACAGGGGAGGAGACCCAGTACTTC.

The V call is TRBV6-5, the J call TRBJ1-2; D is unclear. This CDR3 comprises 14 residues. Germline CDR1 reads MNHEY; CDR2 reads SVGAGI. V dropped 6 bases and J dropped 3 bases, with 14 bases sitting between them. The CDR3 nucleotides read TGTGCCAGCAGCCCTTCGACCGAATACTATGGCTACACCTTC. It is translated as CASSPSTEYYGYTF.

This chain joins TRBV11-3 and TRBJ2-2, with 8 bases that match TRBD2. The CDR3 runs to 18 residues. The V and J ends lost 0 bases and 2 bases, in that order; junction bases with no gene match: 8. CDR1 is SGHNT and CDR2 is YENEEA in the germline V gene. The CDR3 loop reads CASSLDSVAGSNTGELFF. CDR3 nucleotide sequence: TGTGCCAGCAGCTTAGATTCGGTAGCGGGGAGTAACACCGGGGAGCTGTTTTTT. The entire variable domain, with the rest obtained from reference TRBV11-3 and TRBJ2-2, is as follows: EAGVVQSPRYKIIEKKQPVAFWCNPISGHNTLYWYLQNLGQGPELLIRYENEEAVDDSQLPKDRFSAERLKGVDSTLKIQPAELGDSAVYLCASSLDSVAGSNTGELFFGEGSRLTVL.

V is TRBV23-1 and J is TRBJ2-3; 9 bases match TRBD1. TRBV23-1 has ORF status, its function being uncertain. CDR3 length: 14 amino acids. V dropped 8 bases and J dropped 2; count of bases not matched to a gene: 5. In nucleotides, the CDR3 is TGCGCCAGCCGGGACAGGGCTTTCACAGATACGCAGTATTTT. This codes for CASRDRAFTDTQYF.

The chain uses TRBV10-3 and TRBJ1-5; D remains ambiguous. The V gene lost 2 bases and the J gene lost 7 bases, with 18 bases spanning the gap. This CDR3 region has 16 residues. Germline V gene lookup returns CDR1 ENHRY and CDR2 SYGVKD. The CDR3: CAISEATGRAGQPQHF. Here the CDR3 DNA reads TGTGCCATCAGTGAGGCTACGGGAAGAGCGGGGCAGCCCCAGCATTTT.

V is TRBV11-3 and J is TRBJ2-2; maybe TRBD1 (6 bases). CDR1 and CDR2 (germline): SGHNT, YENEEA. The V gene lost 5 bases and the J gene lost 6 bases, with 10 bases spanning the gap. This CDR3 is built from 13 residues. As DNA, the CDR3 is TGTGCCAGCAGCAAACAGGGCGCCGGGGAGCTGTTTTTT. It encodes CASSKQGAGELFF.

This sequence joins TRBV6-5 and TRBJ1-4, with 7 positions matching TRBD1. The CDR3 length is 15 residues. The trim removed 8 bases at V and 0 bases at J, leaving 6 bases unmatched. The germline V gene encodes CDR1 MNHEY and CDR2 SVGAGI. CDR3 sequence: CASQRQGATNEKLFF. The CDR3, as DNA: TGTGCCAGCCAGCGACAGGGAGCAACTAATGAAAAACTGTTTTTT.

In DNA, the CDR3 is TGTGCCAGCTCTAACAGAGATCAGCCCCAGCATTTT. As protein: CASSNRDQPQHF. J is TRBJ1-5 and V is TRBV27, with D uncertain. Deletions cut 8 bases from V and 5 bases from J, with 10 bases between. The CDR3 sequence is 12 residues long. Germline assignment: CDR1 MNHEY and CDR2 SMNVEV (reference sequence).

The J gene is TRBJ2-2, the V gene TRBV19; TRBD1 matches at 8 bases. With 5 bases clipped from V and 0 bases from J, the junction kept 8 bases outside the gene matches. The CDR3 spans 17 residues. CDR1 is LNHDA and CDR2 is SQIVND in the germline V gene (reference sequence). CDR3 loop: CASSWGQERANTGELFF. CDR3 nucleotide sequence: TGTGCCAGTAGTTGGGGACAGGAGCGCGCGAACACCGGGGAGCTGTTTTTT.

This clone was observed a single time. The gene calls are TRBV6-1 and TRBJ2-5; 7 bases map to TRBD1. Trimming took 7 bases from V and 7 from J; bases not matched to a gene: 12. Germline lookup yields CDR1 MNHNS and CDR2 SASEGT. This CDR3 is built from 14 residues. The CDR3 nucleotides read TGTGCCAGCAATAACAGGGGCGGGTTGGGGACCCAGTACTTC. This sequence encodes CASNNRGGLGTQYF.

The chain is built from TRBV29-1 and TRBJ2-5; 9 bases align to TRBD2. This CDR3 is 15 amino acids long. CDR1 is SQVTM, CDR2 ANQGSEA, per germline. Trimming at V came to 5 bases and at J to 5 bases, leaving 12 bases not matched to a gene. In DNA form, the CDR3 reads TGCAGCGTTCCTGGGCTAGCGGGATGGGGGGAGACCCAGTACTTC. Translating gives CSVPGLAGWGETQYF. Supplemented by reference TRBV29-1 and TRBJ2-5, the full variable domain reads SAVISQKPSRDICQRGTSLTIQCQVDSQVTMMFWYRQQPGQSLTLIATANQGSEATYESGFVIDKFPISRPNLTFSTLTVSNMSPEDSSIYLCSVPGLAGWGETQYFGPGTRLLVL.

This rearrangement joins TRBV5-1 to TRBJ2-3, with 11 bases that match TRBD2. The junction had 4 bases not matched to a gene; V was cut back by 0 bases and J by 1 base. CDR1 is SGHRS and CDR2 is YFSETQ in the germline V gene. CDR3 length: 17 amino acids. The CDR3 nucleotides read TGCGCCAGCAGCTTGGGTCCTAGCGGGGGGCGCACAGATACGCAGTATTTT. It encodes CASSLGPSGGRTDTQYF.

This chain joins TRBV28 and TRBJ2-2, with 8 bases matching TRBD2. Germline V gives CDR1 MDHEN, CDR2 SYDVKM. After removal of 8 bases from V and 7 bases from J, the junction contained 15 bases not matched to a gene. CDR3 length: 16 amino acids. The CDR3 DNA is TGTGCCAGCGGGGGCGGCGTAGCGGGGTCGGGCGGGGAGCTGTTTTTT. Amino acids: CASGGGVAGSGGELFF.

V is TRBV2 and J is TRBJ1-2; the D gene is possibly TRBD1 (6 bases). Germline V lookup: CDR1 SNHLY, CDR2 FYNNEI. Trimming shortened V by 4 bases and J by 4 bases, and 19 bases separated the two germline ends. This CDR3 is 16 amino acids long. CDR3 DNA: TGTGCCAGCAGTGCCAGGGGCAGCCCTACTTTCTATGGCTACACCTTC. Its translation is CASSARGSPTFYGYTF.

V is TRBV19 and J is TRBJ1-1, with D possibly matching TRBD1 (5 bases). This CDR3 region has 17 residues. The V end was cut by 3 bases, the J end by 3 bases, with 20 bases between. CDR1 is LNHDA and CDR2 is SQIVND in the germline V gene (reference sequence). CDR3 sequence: CASSIRARGGIYTEAFF. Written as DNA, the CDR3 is TGTGCCAGTAGTATCAGGGCCCGCGGAGGGATATACACTGAAGCTTTCTTT. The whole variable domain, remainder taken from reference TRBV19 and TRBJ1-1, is DGGITQSPKYLFRKEGQNVTLSCEQNLNHDAMYWYRQDPGQGLRLIYYSQIVNDFQKGDIAEGYSVSREKKESFPLTVTSAQKNPTAFYLCASSIRARGGIYTEAFFGQGTRLTVV.